The 7 T cell receptor beta chains listed next were all sequenced from one sample in a study of cytomegalovirus exposure and HLA in healthy donors. PCR involved 60 Vbeta and 13 Jbeta primers. The table came from immunoSEQ multiplex PCR; TCRdb's copy has only in-frame clones and leaves some out. The data contain 90,000 to 150,000 clones, around 60% of them seen just once; the ten biggest clones take up approximately 9.1%. Input material: PBMCs. These receptors all come from a man aged 40-50 years in good health and CMV-seropositive.

The table lists this clone with a few counts. The chain combines TRBV11-2 with TRBJ2-1; 8 nucleotides line up with TRBD2. Trimming cost V 5 bases and J 7 bases; bases outside gene matches: 7. Germline CDR1 reads SGHAT; CDR2 reads FQNNGV. The CDR3 runs to 14 residues. The CDR3 protein is CASSGLAGSNEQFF. DNA for the CDR3: TGTGCCAGCAGCGGGTTAGCGGGATCTAATGAGCAGTTCTTC.

The rearrangement uses TRBV7-2 and TRBJ2-7; 11 positions agree with TRBD2. CDR1 SGHTA and CDR2 FQGNSA come from the germline V gene. The CDR3 is 16 residues long. The ends lost 1 base at V and 12 bases at J; junction bases unmatched: 14. CDR3 region: CASSLVGGLAGGLGYF. The CDR3, as DNA: TGTGCCAGCAGCTTAGTTGGGGGTCTAGCGGGAGGTCTAGGGTACTTC. Filled out from reference TRBV7-2 and TRBJ2-7, the complete variable domain reads GAGVSQSPSNKVTEKGKDVELRCDPISGHTALYWYRQSLGQGLEFLIYFQGNSAPDKSGLPSDRFSAERTGGSVSTLTIQRTQQEDSAVYLCASSLVGGLAGGLGYFGPGTRLTVT.

This clone was observed once. The rearrangement joins TRBV7-3 to TRBJ1-1, with unresolved D. There are 14 residues in the CDR3. Trimming removed 2 bases at V and 1 base at J, with 8 bases between. CDR1 is SGHTA, CDR2 FQGTGA, per germline. The CDR3 loop is CASSLGHSNTEAFF. As DNA, the CDR3 is TGTGCCAGCAGCTTAGGGCACTCGAACACTGAAGCTTTCTTT.

The chain combines TRBV4-2 with TRBJ2-7; the match to TRBD2 covers 10 bases. The germline gives CDR1 LGHNA, CDR2 YNFKEQ. V shed 3 bases and J 2 bases; nucleotides not matched to a gene: 10. The CDR3 has 17 amino acids. This CDR3 reads CASSQTLAGGTAYEQYF. The CDR3, as DNA: TGTGCCAGCAGCCAGACCTTAGCGGGAGGCACAGCCTACGAGCAGTACTTC.

The genes are TRBV27 and TRBJ2-1, with D unresolved. The CDR3 runs 12 residues. Germline-derived CDR1 and CDR2 are MNHEY and SMNVEV (reference sequence). V lost 6 bases and J 5 bases, leaving 8 bases between the germline ends. The CDR3 DNA follows: TGTGCCAGCAGGGAGATAGACAATGAGCAGTTCTTC. It is translated as CASREIDNEQFF.

This chain joins TRBV4-1 and TRBJ2-7; D is possibly TRBD1 (5 bases). V lost 5 bases, J lost 1 base, and 21 bases lay in between. The germline V gene encodes CDR1 MGHRA and CDR2 YSYEKL. CDR3 size: 17 residues. CDR3 region: CASSDDTPPTESYEQYF. In DNA form, the CDR3 reads TGCGCCAGCAGCGACGATACTCCCCCGACAGAATCCTACGAGCAGTACTTC.

This chain links TRBV5-1 with TRBJ2-1; 14 nucleotides align to TRBD2. The length of the CDR3 is 16 residues. Germline V gives CDR1 SGHRS, CDR2 YFSETQ. V shed 4 bases and J 6 bases; nucleotides not matched to a gene: 6. CDR3 amino acids: CASSGPGLAGVNEQFF. The CDR3 DNA is TGCGCCAGCAGCGGACCGGGACTAGCGGGAGTCAATGAGCAGTTCTTC.